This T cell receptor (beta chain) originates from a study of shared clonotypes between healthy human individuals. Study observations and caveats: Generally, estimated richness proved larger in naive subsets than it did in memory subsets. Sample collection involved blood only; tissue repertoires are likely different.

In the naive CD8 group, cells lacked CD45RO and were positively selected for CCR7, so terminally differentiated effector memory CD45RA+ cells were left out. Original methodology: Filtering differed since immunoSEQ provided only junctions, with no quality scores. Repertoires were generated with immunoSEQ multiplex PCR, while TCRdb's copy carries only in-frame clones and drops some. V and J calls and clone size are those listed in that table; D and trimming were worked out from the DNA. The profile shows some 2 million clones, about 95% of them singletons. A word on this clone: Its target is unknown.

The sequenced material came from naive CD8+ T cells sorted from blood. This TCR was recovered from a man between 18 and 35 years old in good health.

This CDR3 is CASSLELGWTEAFF. For the CDR3, the DNA is TGTGCCAGCAGCTTGGAGCTGGGGTGGACTGAAGCTTTCTTT. This chain uses TRBV5-6 with TRBJ1-1; unclear D gene. The CDR3 is made up of 14 amino acids. From germline, CDR1 is SGHDT and CDR2 YYEEEE. Trimming cost V 0 bases and J 5 bases, with 11 bases left between them.